The clone carrying this T cell receptor beta chain was detected only once. This specimen comes from a study of technical replicates of blood from a few donors. This CDR3 contains 16 residues. V lost 2 bases and J lost 5; bases outside the gene matches: 8. Germline CDR1 SGHDT, CDR2 YYEEEE. Libraries were prepared by immunoSEQ multiplex PCR; TCRdb keeps only in-frame clonotypes and omits some of them. The repertoire holds around 76,000 clones, with roughly 96% as singletons. The receptor was isolated from a human donor in good health. What was sequenced was T cells isolated from PBMCs. This sequence joins TRBV5-6 and TRBJ1-1; TRBD1 matches at 11 bases. CDR3 residues: CASSFAYRDRGTEAFF. CDR3 in DNA: TGTGCCAGCAGCTTCGCGTACCGGGACAGGGGGACTGAAGCTTTCTTT.